These 26 T cell receptor beta chains came from one sample sequenced in a study of blood T cell repertoires in COVID-19. TCRdb keeps only in-frame clones here, not all; method: immunoSEQ multiplex PCR. The repertoire holds around 130,000 clones, with around four fifths as singletons. Sequenced input: peripheral blood. The source is a man aged 60 to 69 with active or convalescent COVID-19.

The chain combines TRBV7-2 with TRBJ2-3, with 13 bases matching TRBD2. The CDR3 spans 16 residues. The V gene end was trimmed by 5 bases and the J gene end by 3 bases; junction bases not matched to a gene: 5. Looked up from germline, CDR1 is SGHTA and CDR2 is FQGNSA. CDR3: CASSPGLAGETDTQYF. The CDR3 DNA follows: TGTGCCAGCAGCCCTGGACTAGCGGGGGAGACAGATACGCAGTATTTT.

This clone has only one observation. V gene TRBV28 combines with J gene TRBJ2-7, with D possibly TRBD1 on 6 matching bases. The CDR3 contains 11 residues. Trimming removed 4 bases from V and 7 bases from J, with 8 bases in between. The germline V gene has CDR1 MDHEN and CDR2 SYDVKM. DNA for the CDR3: TGTGCCAGCAGTTCCCAGGGGGAGCAGTACTTC. Residues: CASSSQGEQYF.

V and J are TRBV28 and TRBJ2-7; 9 bases line up with TRBD1. CDR1 MDHEN and CDR2 SYDVKM come from the germline V gene. The trim removed 10 bases at V and 2 bases at J, leaving 9 bases unmatched. This CDR3 region has 14 residues. As DNA, the CDR3 is TGTGCCACCTACCCCCGGGACAGGGCCTACGAGCAGTACTTC. This gives the protein CATYPRDRAYEQYF.

This sequence joins TRBV11-2 and TRBJ2-7, with a possible D match to TRBD2 (6 bases). V was pared by 5 bases and J by 5 bases, with 19 bases between. There are 15 residues in the CDR3. Per germline, CDR1 SGHAT and CDR2 FQNNGV. CDR3 in amino acids: CASSPPGLLTHEQYF. CDR3 coding DNA: TGTGCCAGCAGCCCCCCGGGACTCCTAACCCACGAGCAGTACTTC.

This clone was observed once. This sequence joins TRBV18 and TRBJ1-3; D ambiguous. The CDR3 loop spans 16 amino acids. V dropped 0 bases and J dropped 1 base, with 10 bases sitting between them. The germline CDR1 and CDR2 sequences are KGHSH and LQKENI. As DNA, the CDR3 is TGTGCCAGCTCACCACCCCGCAGGCAGTCTGGAAACACCATATATTTT. Translation: CASSPPRRQSGNTIYF.

This chain joins TRBV28 and TRBJ1-4, with D possibly matching TRBD1 (5 bases). The V gene's germline CDR1 is MDHEN and CDR2 SYDVKM. The CDR3 spans 13 residues. V lost 6 bases, J lost 6 bases, and 11 bases lay in between. The CDR3: CASSNGQDEKLFF. CDR3 in DNA: TGTGCCAGCAGCAACGGACAAGATGAAAAACTGTTTTTT.

The chain joins TRBV6-6 to TRBJ2-1, with TRBD2 matching 8 bases. Germline assignment: CDR1 MNHNY and CDR2 SVGAGI (reference sequence). V shed 5 bases, J shed 7 bases, and the junction held 16 bases outside the gene matches. This CDR3 is 17 amino acids long. The CDR3 DNA sequence: TGTGCCAGCAGTCGAGGACTAGCCTTAGGGGTGGTGAATGAGCAGTTCTTC. Protein sequence: CASSRGLALGVVNEQFF.

This chain uses TRBV2 with TRBJ2-3; 7 bases agree with TRBD2. Germline V gene lookup returns CDR1 SNHLY and CDR2 FYNNEI. With 3 bases clipped from V and 7 bases from J, the junction kept 1 base outside the gene matches. There are 12 residues in the CDR3. The CDR3 nucleotides read TGTGCCAGCAGTGAGCGGGGGAATACGCAGTATTTT. It encodes CASSERGNTQYF.

As to this clone: Compared with germline, one end of the junction differs, possibly owing to a read error. V gene TRBV7-2 combines with J gene TRBJ2-7; tentatively, D is TRBD2 (6 bases). Germline CDR1 and CDR2: SGHTA and FQGNSA. CDR3 size: 12 residues. DNA of the CDR3: TGTGCCAGCAGCCTAGCCGTCGGGGGAGTGTACTTC. This sequence encodes CASSLAVGGVYF.

The rearrangement uses TRBV5-1 and TRBJ2-7; 10 bases are a match to TRBD1. This CDR3 spans 17 amino acids. Germline loops: CDR1 SGHRS, CDR2 YFSETQ. V was clipped by 1 base and J by 1 base; unmatched bases: 8. CDR3 sequence (DNA): TGCGCCAGCAGCTTGTCTGGGACAGGGGCTCTATCCTACGAGCAGTACTTC. It codes for CASSLSGTGALSYEQYF.

This clone was seen only a few times. The genes are TRBV6-5 and TRBJ1-1; 7 nucleotides align to TRBD1. The V and J ends lost 5 bases and 5 bases, in that order; junction bases with no gene match: 11. The CDR3 covers 15 residues. Germline V lookup: CDR1 MNHEY, CDR2 SVGAGI. CDR3 in amino acids: CASSRTGAQGTEAFF. CDR3 coding DNA: TGTGCCAGCAGTCGAACAGGGGCTCAAGGGACTGAAGCTTTCTTT.

The chain employs TRBV6-4 and TRBJ2-2; 10 nucleotides agree with TRBD2. Germline V CDR1 and CDR2: MRHNA, SNTAGT. The trim removed 7 bases at V and 4 bases at J, leaving 6 bases unmatched. The CDR3 has 15 amino acids. CDR3 nucleotide sequence: TGTGCCAGCAAAGGACTAGCGGAGGGCACCGGGGAGCTGTTTTTT. Translating gives CASKGLAEGTGELFF.

This clone was seen more than once but under ten times. One end of the junction varies from germline; a read error may be responsible. The V and J genes are TRBV6-2 or TRBV6-3 and TRBJ2-7; 9 positions match TRBD2. Germline V gene lookup returns CDR1 MNHEY and CDR2 SVGEGT. This CDR3 has 14 amino acids. The DNA of the CDR3 is TGTGCCAGCAGTTACTCGAGGACTAGCGACCGTTTGGGCTTC. It translates to CASSYSRTSDRLGF.

This clone was counted a few times. A much larger clone is a single base away; this may be a read error. This specimen includes other DNA sequences encoding the same CDR3. This chain connects TRBV11-2 to TRBJ1-1; D is unresolved. This CDR3 comprises 13 residues. CDR1 is SGHAT, CDR2 FQNNGV, per germline. Deletions cut 5 bases from V and 1 base from J, with 8 bases between. The CDR3 DNA reads as TGTGCCAGCAGCCCAGACACGAACACTGAAGCTTTCTTT. Translating gives CASSPDTNTEAFF.

The rearrangement joins TRBV5-1 to TRBJ2-2; D is uncertain. V lost 6 bases and J 0 bases, leaving 9 bases between the germline ends. CDR3 size: 14 residues. CDR1 is SGHRS and CDR2 is YFSETQ in the germline V gene. This CDR3 is CASKAEPNTGELFF. The CDR3 nucleotides read TGCGCCAGCAAGGCGGAGCCGAACACCGGGGAGCTGTTTTTT.

This chain connects TRBV4-3 to TRBJ2-5, with D maybe TRBD2 (6 bases). V lost 1 base, J lost 5 bases, and 14 bases lay in between. There are 15 residues in the CDR3. Germline CDR1 and CDR2: LGHNA and YSLEER. The CDR3 spells CASSQVGSGGETQYF. The CDR3 coding sequence is TGCGCCAGCAGCCAAGTGGGCTCTGGGGGGGAGACCCAGTACTTC.

This chain uses TRBV21-1 with TRBJ2-1; the D segment call TRBD2 is taken from the table without a DNA check. TRBV21-1 is assigned pseudogene status. The CDR3 runs 17 residues. This CDR3 reads CASSPRLARRSYNEQFF. In DNA form, the CDR3 reads TGTGCCAGCAGCCCGAGACTAGCTCGTAGGTCCTACAATGAGCAGTTCTTC.

J is TRBJ1-1 and V is TRBV29-1, with D possibly being TRBD1 (5 bases). V lost 5 bases and J lost 4, with 11 bases in between. From germline, CDR1 is SQVTM and CDR2 ANQGSEA. The CDR3 extends over 12 amino acids. CDR3 sequence reads: CSVRRGGTEAFF. The CDR3 nucleotides are TGCAGCGTTCGGCGGGGGGGCACTGAAGCTTTCTTT.

The rearrangement uses TRBV2 and TRBJ1-5; D is possibly TRBD1 (6 bases). The germline gives CDR1 SNHLY, CDR2 FYNNEI. The V end was cut by 5 bases, the J end by 6 bases, with 14 bases between. This CDR3 contains 14 residues. CDR3 region: CASSTGTLSQPQHF. The CDR3 DNA follows: TGTGCCAGCAGTACCGGGACATTGAGTCAGCCCCAGCATTTT.

The DNA of the CDR3 is TGCGCCAGCAGCCAAGAAGATAGGAGGACAGAGTTTTGGTATGGCTACACCTTC. Translation gives CASSQEDRRTEFWYGYTF. The V and J genes are TRBV4-3 and TRBJ1-2, with D possibly matching TRBD1 (6 bases). The CDR3 sequence is 18 residues long. Germline CDR1 reads LGHNA; CDR2 reads YSLEER. Deletions cut 0 bases from V and 5 bases from J, with 22 bases between.

V and J are TRBV5-6 and TRBJ2-2; D not certain. Germline V gives CDR1 SGHDT, CDR2 YYEEEE. The CDR3 runs to 15 residues. V gave up 4 bases and J gave up 4 bases, with 14 bases separating them. The CDR3 DNA sequence: TGTGCCAGCAGCCTGGGTCCGGGTTTCACCGGGGAGCTGTTTTTT. Protein: CASSLGPGFTGELFF.

The chain employs TRBV19 and TRBJ2-7, with 10 bases fitting TRBD2. This CDR3 is built from 15 residues. The germline gives CDR1 LNHDA, CDR2 SQIVND (reference sequence). After removal of 4 bases from V and 2 bases from J, the junction contained 5 bases not matched to a gene. The CDR3 region is CASSKQLAGTYEQYF. The CDR3 DNA reads TGTGCCAGTAGTAAACAACTAGCGGGAACCTACGAGCAGTACTTC.

The chain has TRBV5-6 and TRBJ2-7, with 7 bases aligning to TRBD1. This CDR3 is 15 amino acids long. Germline loops: CDR1 SGHDT, CDR2 YYEEEE. Unmatched junction bases numbered 6, after V lost 2 bases and J lost 1 base. CDR3 in DNA: TGTGCCAGCAGCTTTGGGACAGCACCGTCCTACGAGCAGTACTTC. Translated, it gives CASSFGTAPSYEQYF.

The chain combines TRBV14 with TRBJ2-5; possibly TRBD2 for D (5 bases). This CDR3 has 14 amino acids. Looked up from germline, CDR1 is SGHDN and CDR2 is FVKESK. The ends were cut back, 2 bases at V and 2 bases at J, with 9 bases in the middle. CDR3 in DNA: TGTGCCAGCAGCCAAATAGGGAGACAAGAGACCCAGTACTTC. Its protein product is CASSQIGRQETQYF.

The chain links TRBV7-2 to TRBJ2-5; 9 nucleotides match TRBD2. CDR3 length: 16 residues. V was clipped by 3 bases and J by 2 bases; unmatched bases: 7. Germline assignment: CDR1 SGHTA and CDR2 FQGNSA. The CDR3 DNA follows: TGTGCCAGCAGCTTGGGATCTAGCGGGACACAAGAGACCCAGTACTTC. Translation: CASSLGSSGTQETQYF. Full variable domain (missing parts from reference TRBV7-2 and TRBJ2-5): GAGVSQSPSNKVTEKGKDVELRCDPISGHTALYWYRQSLGQGLEFLIYFQGNSAPDKSGLPSDRFSAERTGGSVSTLTIQRTQQEDSAVYLCASSLGSSGTQETQYFGPGTRLLVL.

This chain uses TRBV2 with TRBJ2-3; possibly TRBD2 for D (5 bases). Trimming shortened V by 7 bases and J by 6 bases, and 17 bases separated the two germline ends. The CDR3 covers 14 residues. From germline, CDR1 is SNHLY and CDR2 FYNNEI. The CDR3 DNA is TGTGCCAGCAATCCGGACGGGATCGGGGATACGCAGTATTTT. It specifies CASNPDGIGDTQYF.